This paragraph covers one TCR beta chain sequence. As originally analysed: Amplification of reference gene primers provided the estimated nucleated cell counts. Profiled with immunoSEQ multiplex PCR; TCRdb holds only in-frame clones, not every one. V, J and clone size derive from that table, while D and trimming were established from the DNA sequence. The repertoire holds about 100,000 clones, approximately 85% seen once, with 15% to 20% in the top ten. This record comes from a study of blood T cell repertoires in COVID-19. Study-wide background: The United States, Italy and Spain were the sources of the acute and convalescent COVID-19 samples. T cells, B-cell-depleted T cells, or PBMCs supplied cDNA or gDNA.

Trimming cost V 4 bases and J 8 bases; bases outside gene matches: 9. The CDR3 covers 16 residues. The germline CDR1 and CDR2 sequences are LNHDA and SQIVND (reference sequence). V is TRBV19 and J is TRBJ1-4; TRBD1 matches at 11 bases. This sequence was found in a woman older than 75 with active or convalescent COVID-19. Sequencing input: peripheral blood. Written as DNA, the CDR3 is TGTGCCAGTAGTACTCTTTCCGGGACAGGGGGAGAAAAACTGTTTTTT. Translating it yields CASSTLSGTGGEKLFF.